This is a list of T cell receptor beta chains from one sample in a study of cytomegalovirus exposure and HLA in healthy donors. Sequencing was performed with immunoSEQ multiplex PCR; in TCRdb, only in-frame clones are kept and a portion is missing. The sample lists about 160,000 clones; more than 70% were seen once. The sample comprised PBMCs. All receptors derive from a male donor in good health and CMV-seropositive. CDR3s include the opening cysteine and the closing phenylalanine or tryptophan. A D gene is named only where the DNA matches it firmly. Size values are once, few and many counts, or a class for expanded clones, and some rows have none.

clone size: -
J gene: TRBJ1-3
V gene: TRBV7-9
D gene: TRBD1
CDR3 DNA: TGTGCCAGCAGCTTAAACCAGGGGGAGTCTGGAAACACCATATATTTT
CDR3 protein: CASSLNQGESGNTIYF

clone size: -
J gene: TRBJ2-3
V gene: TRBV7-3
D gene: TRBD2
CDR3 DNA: TGTGCCAGCAGCCCTGGGACTAGCGGGAGGACAGATACGCAGTATTTT
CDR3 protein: CASSPGTSGRTDTQYF

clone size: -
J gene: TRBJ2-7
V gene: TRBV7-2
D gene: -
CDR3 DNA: TGTGCCAGCAGCCTCTACAGCGAGCAGTACTTC
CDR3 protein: CASSLYSEQYF

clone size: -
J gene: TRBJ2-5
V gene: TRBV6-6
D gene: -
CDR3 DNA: TGTGCCAGCAGCGGGAGTTGGGAGACCCAGTACTTC
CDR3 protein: CASSGSWETQYF

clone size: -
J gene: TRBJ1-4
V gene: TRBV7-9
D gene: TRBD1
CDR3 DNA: TGTGCCAGCAGCTTATACGGACAGGGGAGCCTTAATGAAAAACTGTTTTTT
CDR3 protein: CASSLYGQGSLNEKLFF

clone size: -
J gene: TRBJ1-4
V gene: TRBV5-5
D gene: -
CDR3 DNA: TGTGCCAGCAGCCTGAAGACTACAACTAATGAAAAACTGTTTTTT
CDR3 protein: CASSLKTTTNEKLFF

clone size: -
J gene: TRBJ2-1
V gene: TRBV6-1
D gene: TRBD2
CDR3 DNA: TGTGCCAGCATCACCGGGACTAGCGGGAGAAATGAGCAGTTCTTC
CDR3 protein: CASITGTSGRNEQFF

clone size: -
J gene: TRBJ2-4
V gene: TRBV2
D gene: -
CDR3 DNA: TGTGCCAGCAGTGAAGTACTAGCCAAAAACATTCAGTACTTC
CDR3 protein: CASSEVLAKNIQYF

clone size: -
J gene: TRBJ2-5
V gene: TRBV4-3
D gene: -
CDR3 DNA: TGCGCCAGCAGCCCTTTGGGGTCGGGGGAGACCCAGTACTTC
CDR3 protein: CASSPLGSGETQYF

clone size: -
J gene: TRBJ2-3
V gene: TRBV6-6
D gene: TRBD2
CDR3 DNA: TGTGCCAGCCGGGGGGGCGGACGCACAGATACGCAGTATTTT
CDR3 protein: CASRGGGRTDTQYF

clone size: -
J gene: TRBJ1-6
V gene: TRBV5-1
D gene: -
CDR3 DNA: TGCGCCAGCAGCTTGGGTCCGCAGTCCTATAATTCACCCCTCCACTTT
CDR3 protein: CASSLGPQSYNSPLHF

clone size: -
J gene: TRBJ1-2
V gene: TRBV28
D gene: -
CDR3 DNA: TGTGCCAGCAGTCGAACTCTTCGGGGGGAATATGGCTACACCTTC
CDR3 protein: CASSRTLRGEYGYTF

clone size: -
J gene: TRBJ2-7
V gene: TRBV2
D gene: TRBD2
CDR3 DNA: TGTGCCAGCAGTGAAGGGGGACTAGCTGGTTACGAGCAGTACTTC
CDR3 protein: CASSEGGLAGYEQYF

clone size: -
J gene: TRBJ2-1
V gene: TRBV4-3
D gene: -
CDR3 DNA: TGCGCCAGCAGCCGGCACAATGAGCAGTTCTTC
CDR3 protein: CASSRHNEQFF

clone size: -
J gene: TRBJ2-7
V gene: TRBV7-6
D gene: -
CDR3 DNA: TGTGCCAGCAGCTTAGTGGCAGGGAGGGAGCAGTACTTC
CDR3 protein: CASSLVAGREQYF

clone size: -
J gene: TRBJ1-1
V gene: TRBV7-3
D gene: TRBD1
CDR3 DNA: TGTGCCAGCAGCTTTGACAGGGGGCGGCGGACTGAAGCTTTCTTT
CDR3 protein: CASSFDRGRRTEAFF

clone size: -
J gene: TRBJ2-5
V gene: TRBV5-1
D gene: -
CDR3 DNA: TGCGCCAGCACCTACCAAGGGACTTCCCAAGAGACCCAGTACTTC
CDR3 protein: CASTYQGTSQETQYF

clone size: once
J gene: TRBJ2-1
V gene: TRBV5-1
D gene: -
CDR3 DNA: TGCGCCAGCAGCTTGGAGTACTCAGTGCGGGCAAGTGAAAACAATGAGCAGTTCTTC
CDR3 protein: CASSLEYSVRASENNEQFF

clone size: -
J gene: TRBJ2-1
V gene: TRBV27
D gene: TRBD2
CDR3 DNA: TGTGCCAGCAGTCCTCCCTCGGGGCGGGACTATTACAATGAGCAGTTCTTC
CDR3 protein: CASSPPSGRDYYNEQFF

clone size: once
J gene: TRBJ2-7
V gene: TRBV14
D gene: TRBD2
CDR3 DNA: TGTGCCAGCAGCCAAGTACGACTAGCGGGAGGGAACGAGCAGTACTTC
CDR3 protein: CASSQVRLAGGNEQYF

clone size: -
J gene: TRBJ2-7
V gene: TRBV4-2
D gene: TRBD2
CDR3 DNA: TGTGCCAGCAGCCAAGGCACTAGCGGGAACTACGAGCAGTACTTC
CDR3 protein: CASSQGTSGNYEQYF

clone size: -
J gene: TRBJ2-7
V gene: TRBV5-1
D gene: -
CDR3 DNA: TGCGCCAGCAGCCCCCAGCCCGGACTAACCTACGAGCAGTACTTC
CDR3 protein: CASSPQPGLTYEQYF

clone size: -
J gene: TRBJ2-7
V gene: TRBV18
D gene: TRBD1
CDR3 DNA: TGTGCCAGCTCATCGTCAGGGGGCCCCACCTACGAGCAGTACTTC
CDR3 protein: CASSSSGGPTYEQYF

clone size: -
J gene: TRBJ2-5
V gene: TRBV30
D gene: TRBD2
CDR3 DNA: TGTGCCTCCACGACCCCAGCGGGAGAGGCCCAGTACTTC
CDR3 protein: CASTTPAGEAQYF

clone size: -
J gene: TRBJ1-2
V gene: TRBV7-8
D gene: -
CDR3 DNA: TGTGCCAGCAGCGTTCACGGACAGACCTATGGCTACACCTTC
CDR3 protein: CASSVHGQTYGYTF

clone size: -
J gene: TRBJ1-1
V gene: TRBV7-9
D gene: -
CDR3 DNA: TGTGCCAGCAGCTTAGATCTATCGGCTGAAGCTTTCTTT
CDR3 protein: CASSLDLSAEAFF

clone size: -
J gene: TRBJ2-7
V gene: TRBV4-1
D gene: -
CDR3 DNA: TGCGCCAGCAGCCAAGATAGCGGCCCTTCCTACGAGCAGTACTTC
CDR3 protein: CASSQDSGPSYEQYF

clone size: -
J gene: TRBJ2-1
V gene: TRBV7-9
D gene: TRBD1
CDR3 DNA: TGTGCCAGCAGCTTGGACAGGGCCGATGAGCAGTTCTTC
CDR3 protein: CASSLDRADEQFF

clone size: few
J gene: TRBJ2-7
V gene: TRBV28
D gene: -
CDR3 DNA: TGTGCCAGCAGTTCCGTAAGACAGGTTCTCTACGAGCAGTACTTC
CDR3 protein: CASSSVRQVLYEQYF

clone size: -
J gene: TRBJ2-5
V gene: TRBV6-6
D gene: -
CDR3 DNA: TGTGCCAGCAGTTACTCCCCCAGCGGCTACCAAGAGACCCAGTACTTC
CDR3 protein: CASSYSPSGYQETQYF

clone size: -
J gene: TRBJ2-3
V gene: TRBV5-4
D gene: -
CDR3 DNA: TGTGCCAGCAGGACCAGGGTTAGCACAGATACGCAGTATTTT
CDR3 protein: CASRTRVSTDTQYF

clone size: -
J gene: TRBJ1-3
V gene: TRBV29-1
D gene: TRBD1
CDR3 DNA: TGCGGCACTACAGGGGGCGTCTCTGGAAACACCATATATTTT
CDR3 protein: CGTTGGVSGNTIYF

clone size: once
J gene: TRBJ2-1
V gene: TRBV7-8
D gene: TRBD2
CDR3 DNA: TGTGCCAGCAGCCCGCAAGGACTAGCGGTGTACAATGAGCAGTTCTTC
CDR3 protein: CASSPQGLAVYNEQFF

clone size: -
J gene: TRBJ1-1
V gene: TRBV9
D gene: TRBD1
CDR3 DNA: TGTGCCAGCAGCACCCGACAGGGGCTGGGAAGGAACACTGAAGCTTTCTTT
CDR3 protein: CASSTRQGLGRNTEAFF

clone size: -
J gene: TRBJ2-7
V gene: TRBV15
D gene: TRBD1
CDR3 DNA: TGTGCAACCACAGGGGCAGGGACCTACGAGCAGTACTTC
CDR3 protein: CATTGAGTYEQYF

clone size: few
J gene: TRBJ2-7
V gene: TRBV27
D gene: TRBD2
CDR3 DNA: TGTGCCAGCAGAGCCCCCGGGACTAGCTATCGCGAGCAGTACTTC
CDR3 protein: CASRAPGTSYREQYF

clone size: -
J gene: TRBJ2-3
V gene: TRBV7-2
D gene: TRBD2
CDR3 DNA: TGTGCCAGCAGGTCACCGGGACTAGGCACAGATACGCAGTATTTT
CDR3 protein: CASRSPGLGTDTQYF

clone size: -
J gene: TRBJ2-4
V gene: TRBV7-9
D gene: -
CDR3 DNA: TGTGCCAGCAGCTTGGGCCAAAACATTCAGTACTTC
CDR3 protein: CASSLGQNIQYF

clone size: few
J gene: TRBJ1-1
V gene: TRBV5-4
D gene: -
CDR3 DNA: TGTGCCAGCAGCTTGAAAGGGGGAACTGAAGCTTTCTTT
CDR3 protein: CASSLKGGTEAFF